The 4 T cell receptor beta chains below were found in one sample sequenced in a study of cytomegalovirus exposure and HLA in healthy donors. PCR was performed using 60 Vbeta and 13 Jbeta primers. Sequencing used immunoSEQ multiplex PCR; TCRdb keeps in-frame clones, though not all of them. The profile shows around 200,000 clones, about three quarters of them singletons. Sequenced sample: PBMCs. The receptors here all came from a woman aged 60-70 years in good health and CMV-seropositive.

The chain carries TRBV5-1 and TRBJ2-7; TRBD2 agrees at 8 bases. Germline CDR1 SGHRS, CDR2 YFSETQ. The CDR3 is 14 amino acids. J gave up 4 bases and V 1 base, and 4 bases lay outside the gene matches. CDR3 in amino acids: CASSLPSGSYEQYF. CDR3 bases: TGCGCCAGCAGCTTGCCTAGCGGGTCTTACGAGCAGTACTTC. The full variable domain, with the rest looked up from reference TRBV5-1 and TRBJ2-7, is KAGVTQTPRYLIKTRGQQVTLSCSPISGHRSVSWYQQTPGQGLQFLFEYFSETQRNKGNFPGRFSGRQFSNSRSEMNVSTLELGDSALYLCASSLPSGSYEQYFGPGTRLTVT.

The rearrangement joins TRBV13 to TRBJ2-5; 8 bases agree with TRBD1. Germline CDR1 PRHDT, CDR2 FYEKMQ (reference sequence). The CDR3 runs to 16 residues. With 3 bases clipped from V and 2 bases from J, the junction kept 8 bases outside the gene matches. The CDR3, as DNA: TGTGCCAGCAGCTTTCTCCTCGGACAGGGACAAGAGACCCAGTACTTC. Translated, it gives CASSFLLGQGQETQYF. The whole variable domain, filled in from reference TRBV13 and TRBJ2-5, reads AAGVIQSPRHLIKEKRETATLKCYPIPRHDTVYWYQQGPGQDPQFLISFYEKMQSDKGSIPDRFSAQQFSDYHSELNMSSLELGDSALYFCASSFLLGQGQETQYFGPGTRLLVL.

The gene calls are TRBV7-8 and TRBJ1-5; D is perhaps TRBD1 (6 bases). The CDR3 loop spans 15 amino acids. Germline lookup yields CDR1 SGHVS and CDR2 FQNEAQ. Trimming pared 2 bases from V and 5 bases from J, leaving 13 bases between. The CDR3 DNA sequence: TGTGCCAGCAGCTTATTGGCAGGGGTGCATCAGCCCCAGCATTTT. Protein product: CASSLLAGVHQPQHF. The complete variable domain, with remaining parts taken from reference TRBV7-8 and TRBJ1-5, reads GAGVSQSPRYKVAKRGQDVALRCDPISGHVSLFWYQQALGQGPEFLTYFQNEAQLDKSGLPSDRFFAERPEGSVSTLKIQRTQQEDSAVYLCASSLLAGVHQPQHFGDGTRLSIL.

The chain links TRBV9 to TRBJ2-3; the match to TRBD1 covers 8 bases. The CDR3 is 16 residues long. V lost 4 bases to trimming and J lost 6 bases; unmatched junction nucleotides: 13. Germline CDR1 SGDLS, CDR2 YYNGEE. DNA for the CDR3: TGTGCCAGCAGCATTAAGGGCGACAGGACAGGGGATACGCAGTATTTT. Amino acids: CASSIKGDRTGDTQYF. The entire variable domain, with the rest obtained from reference TRBV9 and TRBJ2-3, is as follows: DSGVTQTPKHLITATGQRVTLRCSPRSGDLSVYWYQQSLDQGLQFLIQYYNGEERAKGNILERFSAQQFPDLHSELNLSSLELGDSALYFCASSIKGDRTGDTQYFGPGTRLTVL.